This is a list of T cell receptor beta chains from one sample in a study of early T cells in non-severe SARS-CoV-2 infection. TCRdb reanalysed the 5' RACE reads using MiXCR and keeps one entry per CDR3 protein. The table includes about 56,000 distinct CDR3 sequences, over 13% detected once. The source was whole blood, collected at baseline. The receptors were sampled from an adult who was a healthcare worker with PCR-confirmed SARS-CoV-2 infection or an uninfected control (not recorded which). The CDR3 runs from the conserved cysteine through the conserved F or W. The D gene is left open where the match is weak. Clone size is shown for a subset of rows, as once, few, many or a class of expanded clone.

d_call clone_size j_call v_call cdr3_nt cdr3_aa
NA few TRBJ2-7 TRBV28 TGTGCCAGTTTCCAACCCGGGACCAACTACGAGCAGTACTTC CASFQPGTNYEQYF
NA few TRBJ2-2 TRBV10-1 TGCGCCAGCAGCCCGGAATACACCGGGGAGCTGTTTTTT CASSPEYTGELFF
NA few TRBJ2-1 TRBV25-1 TGTGCCAGCAGTCTCAGACCGGGACAAGGGGCCGACAATGAGCAGTTCTTC CASSLRPGQGADNEQFF
NA many TRBJ2-3 TRBV19 TGTGCCAGTAGAGCGCACCCAGGGGTCGGGGGCACAGATACGCAGTATTTT CASRAHPGVGGTDTQYF
NA NA TRBJ1-3 TRBV6-6 TGTGCCAGCAGTGTCGGAGGACAGACTGGAAACACCATATATTTT CASSVGGQTGNTIYF
TRBD1 many TRBJ2-1 TRBV2 TGTGCCAGCAGTGGCAGGGGGCGTTACAATGAGCAGTTCTTC CASSGRGRYNEQFF
NA NA TRBJ1-1 TRBV7-3 TGTGCCAGCAGCCGAGGGGCCAACACTGAAGCTTTCTTT CASSRGANTEAFF
TRBD1 NA TRBJ1-1 TRBV29-1 TGCAGCTCACGCCATACCGGGACAGGGAACACTGAAGCTTTCTTT CSSRHTGTGNTEAFF
TRBD1 many TRBJ2-6 TRBV28 TGTGCCAGCAGTTTACCGCTGGGACAGGCCCACGTCCTGACTTTC CASSLPLGQAHVLTF
NA NA TRBJ1-1 TRBV7-9 TGTGCCAGCAGCCCTAGAACAGGACAAGAAGCTTTCTTT CASSPRTGQEAFF
NA NA TRBJ2-3 TRBV20-1 TGCAGTGCTAGCACGGGAGTTTTCACCACAGATACGCAGTATTTT CSASTGVFTTDTQYF
TRBD1 NA TRBJ1-1 TRBV13 TGTGCCAGCAGCTTTTCAGGGGGCGCTGAAGCTTTCTTT CASSFSGGAEAFF
NA NA TRBJ2-3 TRBV12-5 TGTGCTAGTGGTTCCCATCAAGCGGATAGCACAGATACGCAGTATTTT CASGSHQADSTDTQYF
TRBD1 NA TRBJ1-2 TRBV28 TGTGCCAGCAAATCACAGGGGGCCGCTAACTATGGCTACACCTTC CASKSQGAANYGYTF
TRBD1 NA TRBJ2-3 TRBV29-1 TGCAGCTCAGCGTCCGGGACAGGCTTGGATACGCAGTATTTT CSSASGTGLDTQYF
NA few TRBJ1-3 TRBV5-4 TGTGCCAGCAGCTCCGGGGTGTGGACTCCCTCCTCTGGAAACACCATATATTTT CASSSGVWTPSSGNTIYF
NA once TRBJ2-1 TRBV10-3 TGTGCCATCACCGGCAGGTACAATGAGCAGTTCTTC CAITGRYNEQFF
NA many TRBJ1-2 TRBV20-1 TGCAGTGCTAGAGATAGCTACAGAGGACTCTATGGCTACACCTTC CSARDSYRGLYGYTF
NA NA TRBJ1-6 TRBV27 TGTGCCAGCAGCTACCTCCCTGGACAGCGAAATTCACCCCTCCACTTT CASSYLPGQRNSPLHF
TRBD2 many TRBJ2-3 TRBV7-8 TGTGCCAGCAGCTTAGCGTTCGGGGGAGGGCTGTCAGATACGCAGTATTTT CASSLAFGGGLSDTQYF
NA NA TRBJ2-1 TRBV5-1 TGCGCCAGCAGCCTCGACAGGATAGGGCCCTACAATGAGCAGTTCTTC CASSLDRIGPYNEQFF
NA once TRBJ2-3 TRBV6-2/TRBV6-3 TGTGCCAGCAGTCGACGCAGGGGCGGCGCAGATACGCAGTATTTT CASSRRRGGADTQYF
TRBD1 NA TRBJ2-5 TRBV29-1 TGCAGCGTTGATCTTCACAGGGGGGCAGAGACCCAGTACTTC CSVDLHRGAETQYF
NA NA TRBJ2-5 TRBV11-1 TGTGCCAGCAGCCCTCGTGCGGGGACGAGACTGGAGACCCAGTACTTC CASSPRAGTRLETQYF
NA NA TRBJ1-2 TRBV6-5 TGTGCCAGCAGTTACTCGTCCAGCAATAACTATGGCTACACCTTC CASSYSSSNNYGYTF
TRBD2 once TRBJ2-5 TRBV12-3/TRBV12-4 TGTGCCAGCAGGGTGACTAGCGGGAAGGTGGAGACCCAGTACTTC CASRVTSGKVETQYF
NA NA TRBJ2-7 TRBV7-7 TGTGCTAGCAGACTAGGTGTAATAGACTACGAGCAGTACTTC CASRLGVIDYEQYF
NA NA TRBJ2-2 TRBV7-9 TGTGCCAGCAGCGAGGGACCCGGGAGGAACACCGGGGAGCTGTTTTTT CASSEGPGRNTGELFF
NA NA TRBJ1-4 TRBV18 TGTGCCAGCTCACCTAAAGTTGCTGAAAAACTGTTTTTT CASSPKVAEKLFF
NA NA TRBJ2-7 TRBV6-1 TGTGCCAGTCTAAGTTCATACGAGCAGTACTTC CASLSSYEQYF
TRBD2 NA TRBJ2-1 TRBV7-6 TGTGCCAGCAGCGCCGGACTAGCGGGAGTTCGGCAGTTCTTC CASSAGLAGVRQFF
NA NA TRBJ2-3 TRBV30 TGTGCCTGGAGTGTACTTGGCGGGTACACAGATACGCAGTATTTT CAWSVLGGYTDTQYF
TRBD1 NA TRBJ1-6 TRBV12-3/TRBV12-4 TGTGCCAGCAGTCCCTCCGGCCAGGGGGATTCACCCCTCCACTTT CASSPSGQGDSPLHF
TRBD1 few TRBJ1-5 TRBV7-8 TGTGCCAGCAGCTTAGGTCCCGACAGGGGGAACAATCAGCCCCAGCATTTT CASSLGPDRGNNQPQHF
NA NA TRBJ2-7 TRBV4-1 TGCGCCAGCAGCCAAGACGCAGAGAGCTACGAGCAGTACTTC CASSQDAESYEQYF
TRBD2 NA TRBJ2-1 TRBV6-5 TGTGCCAGCGGAGCGGGGTACAATGAGCAGTTCTTC CASGAGYNEQFF
NA few TRBJ2-6 TRBV28 TGTGCCAGCAGCACCCCCCAGCTTACCGGGGCCAACGTCCTGACTTTC CASSTPQLTGANVLTF
NA few TRBJ2-7 TRBV29-1 TGCAGCGTTGAAGAGGCGGGTCTCTCCTACGAGCAGTACTTC CSVEEAGLSYEQYF
TRBD2 NA TRBJ2-2 TRBV4-1 TGCGCCAGCAGCCAAGATCTGTTACTAGCGGGAAGTATGGGCACCGGGGAGCTGTTTTTT CASSQDLLLAGSMGTGELFF
TRBD2 NA TRBJ2-3 TRBV7-6 TGTGCCAGCAGCAAGAGCGGGAGATCAGAAGATACGCAGTATTTT CASSKSGRSEDTQYF
TRBD1 many TRBJ1-4 TRBV10-3 TGTGCCATCAGGAGACAGGGGACGGGTGAAAAACTGTTTTTT CAIRRQGTGEKLFF
TRBD1 NA TRBJ2-1 TRBV7-6 TGTGCCAGCAGCCGACCCCACTCCCCCGGGACAGGGAATGAGCAGTTCTTC CASSRPHSPGTGNEQFF
NA NA TRBJ1-2 TRBV2 TGTGCCAGCAGAGCGTCACAGGGCTATGGCTACACCTTC CASRASQGYGYTF
NA NA TRBJ2-2 TRBV20-1 TGCAGTGCTAGCGTCCGATTGACCGGGGAGCTGTTTTTT CSASVRLTGELFF
NA NA TRBJ2-2 TRBV9 TGTGCCAGCAAGGTTGCAGGCGGGGAGCTGTTTTTT CASKVAGGELFF
NA few TRBJ1-1 TRBV12-3/TRBV12-4 TGTGCCAGCAGGCAGGATTGGGGTGCTGAAGCTTTCTTT CASRQDWGAEAFF
NA few TRBJ2-7 TRBV4-2 TGTGCCAGCAGCCCCGAGTCGGGGCTCTACGAGCAGTACTTC CASSPESGLYEQYF
TRBD1 NA TRBJ2-3 TRBV2 TGTGCCAGCAGCCCCAGACAGGGAGTTCTGACAGATACGCAGTATTTT CASSPRQGVLTDTQYF
NA NA TRBJ2-5 TRBV10-2 TGCGCCAGCTACGAGACCTGGGCAGGGCAAGAGACCCAGTACTTC CASYETWAGQETQYF
TRBD1 many TRBJ1-5 TRBV7-9 TGTGCCAGCAGCCTTGGGACAGGGGGGGAGCCCCAGCATTTT CASSLGTGGEPQHF
NA few TRBJ2-2 TRBV7-2 TGTGCCAGCAGCTTTTCTCCAGGGAACACCGGGGAGCTGTTTTTT CASSFSPGNTGELFF
TRBD1 NA TRBJ2-2 TRBV6-6 TGTGCCAGCAAAAAAAGACAGGGCCAAAAAACCGGGGAGCTGTTTTTT CASKKRQGQKTGELFF